Detailed here is one T cell receptor beta chain. These data are taken from a study of blood T cell repertoires in COVID-19. Sequencing used immunoSEQ multiplex PCR; TCRdb keeps in-frame clones, though not all of them. The sample contains tens of thousands of clones, around 86% of which appear only once. The receptor's source is a man in his forties or fifties with active COVID-19. The sample comprised peripheral blood.

DNA of the CDR3: TGTGCCAGCAGCCGTTCCGGGACAGTAGCTGATACGCAGTATTTT. Its translation is CASSRSGTVADTQYF. This chain connects TRBV11-2 to TRBJ2-3; TRBD1 matches at 7 bases. The length of the CDR3 is 15 residues. Germline values: CDR1 SGHAT, CDR2 FQNNGV. The V segment lost 5 bases and the J segment 6 bases; nucleotides outside the gene matches: 11.